Sequencing of this TCR beta chain was carried out in a study of human T cells and chemical hapten exposure (dated by TCRdb to the early 2020s). In the study overall: For sensitization, 2% DPC in acetone was applied to a roughly 2 cm by roughly 2 cm area of upper inner arm skin. Weekly therapeutic DPC doses were additionally applied to the scalp of patients throughout the roughly 22-week study period. Roughly 30 alopecia patients gave blood for TCR sequencing at one to four time points (pre-sensitization, 2, 6 and 24 weeks). Patch testing was done on the upper back using Finn chambers containing 0.01% DPC, and results were scored after 6 days according to International Contact Dermatitis Research Group standards. Libraries were pooled for sequencing, and per-sample TCR yields varied mainly because of small differences in library volumes within the pool. Blood was sampled from patients pre-sensitization (week 0) and at 2, 6 and about 24 weeks after DPC sensitization. This study followed changes in the peripheral blood TCR repertoire in vivo during primary and secondary sensitization of alopecia patients to the hapten diphenylcyclopropenone (DPC). The mostly female patient cohort included alopecia areata with under or over 50% scalp involvement, alopecia totalis and alopecia universalis. General study outcomes and caveats: Patch test score correlated positively with the number of PT1 expanded TCRs, reaching significance at thresholds 8, 16 and 32 but not at 4. Repeated subsampling changed both the strength of the expansion versus patch-test correlation and the threshold at which that correlation became significant. DPC sensitization did not change the number of TCRs with a frequency above 1 in 1000, and there was no evidence of changes in global repertoire structure. Expanded TCRs formed significantly more large CDR3 similarity clusters than pre-sensitization or healthy control sets, consistent with antigen-driven responses. Because all patients had alopecia, a presumed autoimmune disease, the immune response of the patients might differ from that of healthy individuals.

The sample's time point, from its label and the paper: patch test 3, about 24 weeks after DPC sensitization. The treatment or condition label on this specimen signifies: therapeutic diphenylcyclopropenone sensitization with weekly scalp DPC. At each patch-test visit, blood was drawn before the patch test was applied. Patients were considered eligible if aged 18 to 70, diagnosed with alopecia and deemed suitable for DPC therapy, and patients were excluded if pregnant. Total RNA was extracted from unfractionated whole blood that had been collected in Tempus Blood RNA tubes. CDR1 MNHEY and CDR2 SVGAGI are derived from the germline V gene. V and J lose 0 bases and 1 base, and a span of 19 bases separates them. The CDR3, from cysteine to phenylalanine, totals 20 residues. Kept here is only the CDR3 DNA, which spans 60 bases and is read in frame from base 1. A note on this clonotype: Which antigen it targets is not known. Per-base quality was not reported, and no clone a single base away is much larger than it.

The library relied on RACE. Sequencing was carried out with a NextSeq 500. During library preparation, unique molecular identifiers were attached to individual cDNA molecules so that TCRs could be counted in a quantitative, reproducible way. Each blood RNA sample was used to sequence both TCR alpha and TCR beta chains. The authors' analysis ran thus. A median of about 89,000 TCRs per sample was observed, with a range of 23,224 to 690,600. The Decombinator software suite was used to annotate the V, J and CDR3 of the TCR reads. For PS versus PT1 abundance plots, all samples were subsampled to the same number of TCRs (28,000). TCRs were defined as expanded if absent before sensitization and observed at least eight times at the 2-week time point. The public sequencing data were trimmed at Q25 with fastp and processed into clonotypes with MiXCR by TCRdb, which kept only in-frame beta chains. For every CDR3 protein sequence, its rows merge into one entry that carries the most common genes and DNA. TCRdb's processing, not the authors' own work, is the source of the V and J calls. Across this sample there are some 71,000 distinct CDR3 sequences, with roughly 11% seen only once. More than 1.3% of the sample goes to the ten largest clones.

The receptor's source is a woman aged 45 to 65 with alopecia areata. Some clones in this sample may be carry-over from other donors' samples. The specimen comprised whole blood, sampled in connection with sensitization to the hapten diphenylcyclopropenone (DPC). The V and J segments used are TRBV6-5 and TRBJ2-6; a weak D assignment points to TRBD1 (8 bases agree). The bases read TGTGCCAGCAGTTACTCGCCTAGCGGACAGGGATTTTCTGGGGCCAACGTCCTGACTTTC. Its translation reads: CASSYSPSGQGFSGANVLTF.